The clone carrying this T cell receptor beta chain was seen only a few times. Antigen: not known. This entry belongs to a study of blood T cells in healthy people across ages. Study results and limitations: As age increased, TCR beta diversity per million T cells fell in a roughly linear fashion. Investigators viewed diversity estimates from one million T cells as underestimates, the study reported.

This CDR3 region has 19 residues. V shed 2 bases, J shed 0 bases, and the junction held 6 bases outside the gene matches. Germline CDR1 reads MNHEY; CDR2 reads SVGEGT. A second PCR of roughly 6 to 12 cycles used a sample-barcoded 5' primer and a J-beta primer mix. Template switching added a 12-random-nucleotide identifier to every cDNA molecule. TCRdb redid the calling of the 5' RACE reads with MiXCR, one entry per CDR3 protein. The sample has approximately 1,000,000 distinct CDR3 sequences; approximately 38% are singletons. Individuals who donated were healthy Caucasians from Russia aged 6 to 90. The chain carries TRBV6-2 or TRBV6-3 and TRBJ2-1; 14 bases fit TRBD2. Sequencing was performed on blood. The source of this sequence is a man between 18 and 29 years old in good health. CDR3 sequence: CASSYPGLAGASSYNEQFF. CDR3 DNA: TGTGCCAGCAGTTACCCGGGACTAGCGGGGGCAAGCTCCTACAATGAGCAGTTCTTC.